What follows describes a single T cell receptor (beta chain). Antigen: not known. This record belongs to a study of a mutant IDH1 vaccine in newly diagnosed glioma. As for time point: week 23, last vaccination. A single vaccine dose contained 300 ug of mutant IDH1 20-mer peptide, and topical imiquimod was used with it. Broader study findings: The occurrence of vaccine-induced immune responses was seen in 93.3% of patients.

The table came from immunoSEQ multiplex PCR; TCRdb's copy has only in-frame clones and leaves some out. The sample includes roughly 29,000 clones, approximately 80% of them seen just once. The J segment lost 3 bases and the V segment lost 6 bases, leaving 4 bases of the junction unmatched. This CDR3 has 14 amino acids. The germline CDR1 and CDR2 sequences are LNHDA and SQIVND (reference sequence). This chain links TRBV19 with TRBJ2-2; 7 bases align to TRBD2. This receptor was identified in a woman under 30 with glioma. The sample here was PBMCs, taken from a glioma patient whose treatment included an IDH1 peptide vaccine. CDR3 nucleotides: TGTGCCAGTAGCGGCGGGGGATACACCGGGGAGCTGTTTTTT. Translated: CASSGGGYTGELFF.